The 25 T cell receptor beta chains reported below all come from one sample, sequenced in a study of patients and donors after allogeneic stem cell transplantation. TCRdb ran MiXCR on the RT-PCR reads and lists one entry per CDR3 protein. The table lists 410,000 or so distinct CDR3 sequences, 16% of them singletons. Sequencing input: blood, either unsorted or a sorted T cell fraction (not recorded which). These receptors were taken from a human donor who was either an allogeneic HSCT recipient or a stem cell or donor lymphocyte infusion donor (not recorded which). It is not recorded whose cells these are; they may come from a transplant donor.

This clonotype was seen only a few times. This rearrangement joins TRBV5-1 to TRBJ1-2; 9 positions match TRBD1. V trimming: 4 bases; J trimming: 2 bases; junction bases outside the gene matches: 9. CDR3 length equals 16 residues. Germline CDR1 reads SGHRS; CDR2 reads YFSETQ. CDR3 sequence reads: CASSISRTGANYGYTF. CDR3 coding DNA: TGCGCCAGCAGCATTTCCCGGACAGGGGCGAACTATGGCTACACCTTC. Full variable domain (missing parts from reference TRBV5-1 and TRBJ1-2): KAGVTQTPRYLIKTRGQQVTLSCSPISGHRSVSWYQQTPGQGLQFLFEYFSETQRNKGNFPGRFSGRQFSNSRSEMNVSTLELGDSALYLCASSISRTGANYGYTFGSGTRLTVV.

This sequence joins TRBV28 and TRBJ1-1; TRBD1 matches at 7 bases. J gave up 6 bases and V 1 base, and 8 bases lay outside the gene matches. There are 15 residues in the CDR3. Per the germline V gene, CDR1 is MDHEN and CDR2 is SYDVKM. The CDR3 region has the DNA TGTGCCAGCAGTTTATTAGGAGGGGGCCAGGCTGAAGCTTTCTTT. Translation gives CASSLLGGGQAEAFF.

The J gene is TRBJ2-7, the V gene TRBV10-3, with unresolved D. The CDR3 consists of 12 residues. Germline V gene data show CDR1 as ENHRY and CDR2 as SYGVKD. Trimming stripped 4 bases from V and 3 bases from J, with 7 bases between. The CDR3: CAISAQNYEQYF. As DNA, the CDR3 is TGTGCCATCAGTGCCCAGAACTACGAGCAGTACTTC.

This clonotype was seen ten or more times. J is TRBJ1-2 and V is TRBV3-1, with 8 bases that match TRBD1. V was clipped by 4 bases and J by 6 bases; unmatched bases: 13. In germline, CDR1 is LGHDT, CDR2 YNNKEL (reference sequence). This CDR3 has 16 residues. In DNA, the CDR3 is TGTGCCAGCAGCCCACCCGGACAGGGTGTTTTGAATGGCTACACCTTC. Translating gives CASSPPGQGVLNGYTF.

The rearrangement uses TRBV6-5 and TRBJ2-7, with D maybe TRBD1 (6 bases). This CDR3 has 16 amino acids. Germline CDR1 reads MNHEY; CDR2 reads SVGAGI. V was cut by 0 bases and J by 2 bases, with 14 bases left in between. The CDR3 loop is CASSYSSRTAAYEQYF. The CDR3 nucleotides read TGTGCCAGCAGTTACTCATCCCGGACAGCCGCCTACGAGCAGTACTTC.

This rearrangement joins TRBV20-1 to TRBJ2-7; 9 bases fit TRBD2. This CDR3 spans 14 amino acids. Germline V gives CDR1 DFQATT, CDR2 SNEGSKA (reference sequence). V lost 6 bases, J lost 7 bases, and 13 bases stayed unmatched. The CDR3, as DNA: TGCAGTGCCGCTTCCGGCGGGAGGGCGAGTGAGCAGTACTTC. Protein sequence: CSAASGGRASEQYF.

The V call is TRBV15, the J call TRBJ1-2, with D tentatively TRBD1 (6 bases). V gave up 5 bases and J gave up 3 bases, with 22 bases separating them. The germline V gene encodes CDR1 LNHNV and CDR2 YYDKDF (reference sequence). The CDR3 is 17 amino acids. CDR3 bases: TGTGCCACCAGCGTTGGGGTCTTCGGGGGCTCCGACTATGGCTACACCTTC. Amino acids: CATSVGVFGGSDYGYTF.

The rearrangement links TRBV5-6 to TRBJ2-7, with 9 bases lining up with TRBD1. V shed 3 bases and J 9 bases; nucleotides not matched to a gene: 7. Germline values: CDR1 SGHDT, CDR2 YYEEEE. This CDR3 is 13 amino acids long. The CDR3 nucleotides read TGTGCCAGCAGCTCCTCGCGACAGGGGGGGCAGTACTTC. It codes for CASSSSRQGGQYF.

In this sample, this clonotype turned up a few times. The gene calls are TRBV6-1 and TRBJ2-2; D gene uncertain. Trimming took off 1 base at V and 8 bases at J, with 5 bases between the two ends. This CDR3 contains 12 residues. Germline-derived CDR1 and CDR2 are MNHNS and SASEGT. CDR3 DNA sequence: TGTGCCAGCAGTGAAGTAGGGGGGGAGCTGTTTTTT. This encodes CASSEVGGELFF.

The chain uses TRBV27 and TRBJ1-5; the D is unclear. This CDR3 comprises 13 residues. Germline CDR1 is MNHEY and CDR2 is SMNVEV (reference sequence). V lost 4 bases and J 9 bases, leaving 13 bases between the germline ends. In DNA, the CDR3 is TGTGCCAGCAGTTCCAGTTCAAGCCGGCCCCAGCATTTT. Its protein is CASSSSSSRPQHF.

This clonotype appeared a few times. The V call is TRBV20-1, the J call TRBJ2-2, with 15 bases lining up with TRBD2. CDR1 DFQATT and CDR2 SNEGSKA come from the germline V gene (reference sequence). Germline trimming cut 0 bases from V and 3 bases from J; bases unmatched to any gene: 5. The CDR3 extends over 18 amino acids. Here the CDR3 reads CSARDRTSGGADTGELFF. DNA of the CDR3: TGCAGTGCTAGAGATAGGACTAGCGGGGGGGCAGACACCGGGGAGCTGTTTTTT.

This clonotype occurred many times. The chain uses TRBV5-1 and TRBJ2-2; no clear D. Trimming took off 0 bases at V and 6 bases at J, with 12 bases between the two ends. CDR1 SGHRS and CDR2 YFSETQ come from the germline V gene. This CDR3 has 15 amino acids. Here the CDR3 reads CASSLVSQAAGELFF. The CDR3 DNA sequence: TGCGCCAGCAGCTTGGTGTCCCAAGCCGCCGGGGAGCTGTTTTTT.

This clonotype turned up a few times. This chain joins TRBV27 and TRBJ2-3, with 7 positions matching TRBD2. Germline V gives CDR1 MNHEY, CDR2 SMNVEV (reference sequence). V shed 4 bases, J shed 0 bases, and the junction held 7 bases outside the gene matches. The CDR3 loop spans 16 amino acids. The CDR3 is CASSSLLASSTDTQYF. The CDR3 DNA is TGTGCCAGCAGTTCCTTACTAGCGTCTAGCACAGATACGCAGTATTTT.

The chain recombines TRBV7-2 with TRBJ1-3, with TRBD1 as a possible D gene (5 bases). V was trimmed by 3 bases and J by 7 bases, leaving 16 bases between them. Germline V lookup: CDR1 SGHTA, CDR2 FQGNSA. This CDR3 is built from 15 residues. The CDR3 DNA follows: TGTGCCAGCAGCTTCCAAGAACGGGGGGGGAACACCATATATTTT. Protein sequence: CASSFQERGGNTIYF. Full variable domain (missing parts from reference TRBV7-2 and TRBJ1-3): GAGVSQSPSNKVTEKGKDVELRCDPISGHTALYWYRQSLGQGLEFLIYFQGNSAPDKSGLPSDRFSAERTGGSVSTLTIQRTQQEDSAVYLCASSFQERGGNTIYFGEGSWLTVV.

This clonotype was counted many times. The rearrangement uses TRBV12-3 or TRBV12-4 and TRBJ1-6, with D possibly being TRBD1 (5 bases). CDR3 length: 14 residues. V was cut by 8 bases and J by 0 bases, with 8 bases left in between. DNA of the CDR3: TGTGCCAGCTCAGGGAGCTCCTATAATTCACCCCTCCACTTT. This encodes CASSGSSYNSPLHF.

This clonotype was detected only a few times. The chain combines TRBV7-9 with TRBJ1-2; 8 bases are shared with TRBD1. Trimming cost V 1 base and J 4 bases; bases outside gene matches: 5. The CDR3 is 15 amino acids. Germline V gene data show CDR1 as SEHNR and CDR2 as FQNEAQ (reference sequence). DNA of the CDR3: TGTGCCAGCAGCTTAGGGGGGACAGGCGGCTATGGCTACACCTTC. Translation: CASSLGGTGGYGYTF. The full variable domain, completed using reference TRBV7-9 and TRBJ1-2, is DTGVSQNPRHKITKRGQNVTFRCDPISEHNRLYWYRQTLGQGPEFLTYFQNEAQLEKSRLLSDRFSAERPKGSFSTLEIQRTEQGDSAMYLCASSLGGTGGYGYTFGSGTRLTVV.

This CDR3 is CASSPDNTIYF. The DNA of the CDR3 is TGTGCCAGCAGCCCTGACAACACCATATATTTT. The chain has TRBV12-3 or TRBV12-4 and TRBJ1-3, with unresolved D. This CDR3 spans 11 amino acids. Between the trimmed V and J ends, which lost 6 bases and 7 bases, there was a span of 7 bases.

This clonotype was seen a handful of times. The CDR3 bases are TGTGCCAGCAGCTTTAGGTTGACTCGGGATACGCAGTATTTT. Its protein product is CASSFRLTRDTQYF. The chain has TRBV7-8 and TRBJ2-3; no firm D call. V was pared by 3 bases and J by 6 bases, with 13 bases between. CDR1 is SGHVS and CDR2 is FQNEAQ in the germline V gene. This CDR3 spans 14 amino acids.

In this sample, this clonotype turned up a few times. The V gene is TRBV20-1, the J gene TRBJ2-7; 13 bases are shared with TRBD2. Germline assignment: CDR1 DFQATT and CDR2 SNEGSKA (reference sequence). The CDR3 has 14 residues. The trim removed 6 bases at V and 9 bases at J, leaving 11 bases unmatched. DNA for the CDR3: TGCAGTGCACCAGGGACTAGCGGGGACCAAACGCAGTACTTC. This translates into CSAPGTSGDQTQYF.

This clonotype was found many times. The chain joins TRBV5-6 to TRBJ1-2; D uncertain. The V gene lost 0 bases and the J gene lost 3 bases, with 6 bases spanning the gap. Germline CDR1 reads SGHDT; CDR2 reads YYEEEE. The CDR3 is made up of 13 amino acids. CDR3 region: CASSLGAYYGYTF. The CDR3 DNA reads TGTGCCAGCAGCTTGGGGGCGTACTATGGCTACACCTTC.

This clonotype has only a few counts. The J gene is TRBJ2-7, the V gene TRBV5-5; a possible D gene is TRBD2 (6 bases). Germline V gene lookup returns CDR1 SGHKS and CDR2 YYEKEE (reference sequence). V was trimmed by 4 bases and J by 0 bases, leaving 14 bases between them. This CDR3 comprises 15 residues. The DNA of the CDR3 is TGTGCCAGCAGCCGGACCCGGGAGAACTCCTACGAGCAGTACTTC. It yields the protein CASSRTRENSYEQYF.

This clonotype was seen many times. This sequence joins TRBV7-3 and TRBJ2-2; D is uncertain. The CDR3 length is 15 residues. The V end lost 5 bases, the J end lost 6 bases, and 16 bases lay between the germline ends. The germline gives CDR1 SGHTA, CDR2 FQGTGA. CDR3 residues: CASSPSPPLAGELFF. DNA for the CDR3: TGTGCCAGCAGCCCCTCTCCCCCCCTTGCCGGGGAGCTGTTTTTT.

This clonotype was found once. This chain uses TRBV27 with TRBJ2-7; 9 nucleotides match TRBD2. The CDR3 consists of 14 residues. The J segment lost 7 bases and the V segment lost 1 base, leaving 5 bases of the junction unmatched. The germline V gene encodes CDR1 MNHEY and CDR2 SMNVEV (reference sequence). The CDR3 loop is CASSLFSGGREQYF. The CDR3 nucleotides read TGTGCCAGCAGTTTATTTAGCGGGGGACGTGAGCAGTACTTC.

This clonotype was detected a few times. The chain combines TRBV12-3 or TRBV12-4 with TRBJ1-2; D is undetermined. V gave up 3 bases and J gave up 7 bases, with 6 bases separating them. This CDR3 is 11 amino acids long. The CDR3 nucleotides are TGTGCCAGCAGTTTCATGGGTGGCTACACCTTC. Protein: CASSFMGGYTF.

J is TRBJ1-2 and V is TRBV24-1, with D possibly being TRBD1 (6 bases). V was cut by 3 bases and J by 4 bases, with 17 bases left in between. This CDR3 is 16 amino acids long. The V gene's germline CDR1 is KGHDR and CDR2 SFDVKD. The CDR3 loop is CATSDPSRQGSYGYTF. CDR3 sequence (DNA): TGTGCCACCAGTGATCCCTCTAGGCAGGGGAGCTATGGCTACACCTTC.